These 17 T cell receptor beta chains were all obtained from the same sample, sequenced in a study of blood T cell repertoires in COVID-19. Profiling relied on immunoSEQ multiplex PCR, and the TCRdb table lists in-frame clones only, not all of them. Of approximately 300,000 clones in the sample, approximately 82% were seen once. The sample comprised peripheral blood. The receptors shown here come from a woman in her forties or fifties with acute or convalescent COVID-19.

The chain is built from TRBV4-1 and TRBJ2-3; maybe TRBD2 (6 bases). This CDR3 comprises 17 residues. The ends were cut back, 4 bases at V and 2 bases at J, with 19 bases in the middle. Germline CDR1 is MGHRA and CDR2 is YSYEKL. In DNA form, the CDR3 reads TGCGCCAGCAGCCGAGGAAGGGCGGGGCCTACCACAGATACGCAGTATTTT. Translated: CASSRGRAGPTTDTQYF.

This clone has a single count. The chain has TRBV3-1 (or the pseudogene TRBV3-2) and TRBJ2-1; 13 bases map to TRBD2. V dropped 4 bases and J dropped 6; count of bases not matched to a gene: 9. The CDR3 runs to 17 residues. CDR1 is LGHDT, CDR2 YNNKEL, per germline (reference sequence). CDR3 protein: CASSPGLAGEFRNEQFF. The CDR3 DNA sequence: TGTGCCAGCAGCCCCGGACTAGCGGGGGAATTCCGCAATGAGCAGTTCTTC.

The gene calls are TRBV4-3 and TRBJ2-2, with a weak D call TRBD2 (7 bases). V lost 0 bases and J 3 bases, leaving 8 bases between the germline ends. The germline CDR1 and CDR2 sequences are LGHNA and YSLEER. The CDR3 length is 15 residues. The CDR3 region is CASSQEGGDTGELFF. The CDR3 bases are TGCGCCAGCAGCCAAGAAGGGGGGGACACCGGGGAGCTGTTTTTT.

This rearrangement joins TRBV7-9 to TRBJ2-7, with 7 bases that match TRBD2. Per germline, CDR1 SEHNR and CDR2 FQNEAQ (reference sequence). CDR3 length equals 16 residues. Germline trimming cut 3 bases from V and 10 bases from J; bases unmatched to any gene: 18. The CDR3 coding sequence is TGTGCCAGCAGCTTTGCCTCCGGGACTACCGACAGCGTCCAGTACTTC. Protein: CASSFASGTTDSVQYF.

As regards this clone: This sample also contains other DNA sequences that code for the same CDR3. The rearrangement joins TRBV29-1 to TRBJ1-1; tentative D call: TRBD1 (5 bases). There are 13 residues in the CDR3. Per germline, CDR1 SQVTM and CDR2 ANQGSEA. Trimming removed 4 bases from V and 4 bases from J, with 13 bases in between. CDR3 loop: CSVGGRAGTEAFF. The CDR3 DNA reads TGCAGCGTTGGAGGCAGGGCAGGCACTGAAGCTTTCTTT. Looking up the rest from reference TRBV29-1 and TRBJ1-1 gives the full variable domain: SAVISQKPSRDICQRGTSLTIQCQVDSQVTMMFWYRQQPGQSLTLIATANQGSEATYESGFVIDKFPISRPNLTFSTLTVSNMSPEDSSIYLCSVGGRAGTEAFFGQGTRLTVV.

The chain links TRBV19 to TRBJ1-1; D perhaps matches TRBD1 (6 bases). V gave up 6 bases and J gave up 4 bases, with 15 bases separating them. The CDR3 is 14 residues long. The germline V gene has CDR1 LNHDA and CDR2 SQIVND (reference sequence). CDR3 sequence (DNA): TGTGCCAGTAGAAAACAGGGAAGTGGCACTGAAGCTTTCTTT. This codes for CASRKQGSGTEAFF.

The V and J genes are TRBV12-3 or TRBV12-4 and TRBJ1-1, with D tentatively TRBD1 (5 bases). V was pared by 5 bases and J by 5 bases, with 12 bases between. The CDR3 extends over 13 amino acids. This CDR3 is CASSIQVGTEAFF. CDR3 sequence (DNA): TGTGCCAGCAGTATACAGGTGGGTACTGAAGCTTTCTTT.

This clone showed up just once. The chain couples TRBV6-5 to TRBJ2-1, with no clear D. The germline V gene has CDR1 MNHEY and CDR2 SVGAGI. This CDR3 region has 15 residues. V shed 2 bases and J shed 0 bases, with 8 bases lying between them. DNA for the CDR3: TGTGCCAGCAGTTACAAGTGGAGCTCCTACAATGAGCAGTTCTTC. Translating it yields CASSYKWSSYNEQFF.

The chain is built from TRBV4-1 and TRBJ1-1; TRBD1 is a possible D gene (6 bases). The CDR3 totals 14 residues. V lost 0 bases and J lost 5, with 10 bases in between. CDR1 MGHRA and CDR2 YSYEKL come from the germline V gene. The CDR3 DNA reads TGCGCCAGCAGCCAAGACAGGGGATATACTGAAGCTTTCTTT. Amino acids: CASSQDRGYTEAFF.

CDR3 residues: CASSYSGGPHEQFF. The CDR3 DNA is TGTGCCAGCAGTTATTCGGGGGGGCCCCATGAGCAGTTCTTC. The V call is TRBV6-5, the J call TRBJ2-1; TRBD2 agrees at 8 bases. Per the germline V gene, CDR1 is MNHEY and CDR2 is SVGAGI. The V gene end was trimmed by 3 bases and the J gene end by 8 bases; junction bases not matched to a gene: 6. This CDR3 comprises 14 residues.

The chain uses TRBV4-3 and TRBJ1-2; TRBD1 might be the D (5 bases). CDR3 length equals 14 residues. Trimming removed 4 bases from V and 4 bases from J, with 13 bases in between. Looked up from germline, CDR1 is LGHNA and CDR2 is YSLEER. CDR3 region: CASSPLTGIYGYTF. CDR3 DNA: TGCGCCAGCAGCCCTTTAACAGGTATCTATGGCTACACCTTC.

The rearrangement links TRBV7-9 to TRBJ2-6, with a possible D match to TRBD2 (6 bases). The CDR3 covers 16 residues. V was shortened by 4 bases and J by 0 bases, with 10 bases between the two germline ends. Germline V gene lookup returns CDR1 SEHNR and CDR2 FQNEAQ (reference sequence). The CDR3 protein is CASSSRGNSGANVLTF. CDR3 nucleotides: TGTGCCAGCAGCTCCCGGGGGAACTCTGGGGCCAACGTCCTGACTTTC.

The chain employs TRBV9 and TRBJ2-5; 9 positions agree with TRBD2. Per germline, CDR1 SGDLS and CDR2 YYNGEE. The CDR3 runs 14 residues. The ends lost 5 bases at V and 5 bases at J; junction bases unmatched: 7. The CDR3 nucleotides read TGTGCCAGCAGTCGTAGCGGGAGTATCGAGACCCAGTACTTC. Protein product: CASSRSGSIETQYF.

The V gene is TRBV7-9, the J gene TRBJ2-7; TRBD2 might be the D (6 bases). The germline gives CDR1 SEHNR, CDR2 FQNEAQ (reference sequence). V was clipped by 5 bases and J by 4 bases, with 15 bases between them. This CDR3 is 14 amino acids long. In nucleotides, the CDR3 is TGTGCCAGCAGCCAATTTTCGGGGACTTACGAGCAGTACGTC. It yields the protein CASSQFSGTYEQYV.

This chain uses TRBV27 with TRBJ2-3; 7 bases fit TRBD1. The J segment lost 1 base and the V segment lost 2 bases, leaving 6 bases of the junction unmatched. Germline-derived CDR1 and CDR2 are MNHEY and SMNVEV (reference sequence). The CDR3 is 16 amino acids. The CDR3 loop is CASSLRGPGGTDTQYF. The CDR3 DNA is TGTGCCAGCAGTTTAAGGGGGCCTGGGGGCACAGATACGCAGTATTTT.

The CDR3 sequence: CASSPQVGLETQYF. The CDR3 DNA sequence: TGTGCCAGCAGTCCCCAGGTCGGTTTGGAGACCCAGTACTTC. The J gene is TRBJ2-5, the V gene TRBV6-5; D call uncertain. The germline gives CDR1 MNHEY, CDR2 SVGAGI. The CDR3 totals 14 residues. The V and J ends lost 5 bases and 5 bases respectively, with 15 bases between them.

V and J are TRBV6-5 and TRBJ2-1; a possible D gene is TRBD2 (5 bases). This CDR3 region has 14 residues. The germline V gene has CDR1 MNHEY and CDR2 SVGAGI. The V end lost 0 bases, the J end lost 9 bases, and 12 bases lay between the germline ends. CDR3 sequence (DNA): TGTGCCAGCAGTTACTCGCTGAGCGGTGGTGAGCAGTTCTTC. It codes for CASSYSLSGGEQFF.